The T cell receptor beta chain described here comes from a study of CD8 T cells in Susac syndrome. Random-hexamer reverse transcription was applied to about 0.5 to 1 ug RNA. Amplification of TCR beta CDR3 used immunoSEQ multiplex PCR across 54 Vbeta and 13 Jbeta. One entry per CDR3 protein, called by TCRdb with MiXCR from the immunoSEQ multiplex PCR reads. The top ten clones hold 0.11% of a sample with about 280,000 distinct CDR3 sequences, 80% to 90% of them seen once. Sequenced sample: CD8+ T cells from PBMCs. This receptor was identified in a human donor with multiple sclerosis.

The CDR3 region is CASCEGPYGEAFF. The CDR3 DNA is TGTGCCAGCTGCGAGGGCCCCTATGGTGAAGCTTTCTTT. The chain links TRBV27 to TRBJ1-1; the D is unclear. The V and J ends lost 8 bases and 7 bases respectively, with 17 bases between them. Germline CDR1 and CDR2: MNHEY and SMNVEV (reference sequence). This CDR3 is built from 13 residues.